What follows are 8 T cell receptor beta chains derived from one specimen sequenced in a study of blood T cell repertoires in COVID-19. Assay: immunoSEQ multiplex PCR; the TCRdb copy retains only in-frame clones and omits some. In the table there are 200,000 to 250,000 clones, around nine tenths of which are singletons. Sequencing used PBMCs or T cells enriched from blood (not recorded which). The origin of the receptors is a woman aged 25 to 39 who had been exposed to COVID-19.

The chain uses TRBV4-1 and TRBJ2-5; 13 bases align to TRBD2. The V gene end was trimmed by 3 bases and the J gene end by 2 bases; junction bases not matched to a gene: 12. CDR3 size: 19 residues. Germline values: CDR1 MGHRA, CDR2 YSYEKL. The CDR3 nucleotides read TGCGCCAGCAGCCATGAGGGACTAGCGGGGCGTAGTAGGCAAGAGACCCAGTACTTC. This translates into CASSHEGLAGRSRQETQYF.

The chain employs TRBV11-2 and TRBJ2-1, with 9 bases identical to TRBD2. V gave up 1 base and J gave up 3 bases; unmatched junction bases: 7. Germline CDR1 and CDR2: SGHAT and FQNNGV. This CDR3 region has 17 residues. Here the CDR3 DNA reads TGTGCCAGCAGCTTAGGGCGGTCTAGCGGGATCTACAATGAGCAGTTCTTC. Translation: CASSLGRSSGIYNEQFF.

This chain joins TRBV5-6 and TRBJ1-1, with TRBD1 matching over 9 bases. Germline trimming cut 0 bases from V and 1 base from J; bases unmatched to any gene: 4. The germline V gene encodes CDR1 SGHDT and CDR2 YYEEEE. This CDR3 is 16 amino acids long. CDR3 sequence: CASSLDRGRWNTEAFF. The CDR3 DNA reads TGTGCCAGCAGCTTGGACAGGGGGCGGTGGAACACTGAAGCTTTCTTT.

The rearrangement uses TRBV28 and TRBJ2-7; 10 bases are a match to TRBD2. The V gene's germline CDR1 is MDHEN and CDR2 SYDVKM. The CDR3 loop spans 14 amino acids. Trimming cost V 7 bases and J 0 bases; bases outside gene matches: 3. This chain's CDR3 is CASKSGRASYEQYF. CDR3 in DNA: TGTGCCAGCAAGAGCGGGAGGGCCTCCTACGAGCAGTACTTC.

This chain joins TRBV5-4 and TRBJ2-7; 9 bases line up with TRBD2. After removal of 0 bases from V and 3 bases from J, the junction contained 7 bases not matched to a gene. Germline V CDR1 and CDR2: SGHNT, YYREEE (reference sequence). This CDR3 has 16 residues. The DNA for the CDR3 is TGTGCCAGCAGCTTGGCCCCTAGCGGGACCTACTACGAGCAGTACTTC. Its protein product is CASSLAPSGTYYEQYF.

The CDR3 region has the DNA TGTGCCAGCAGTTTAGTAGCGGGAACTGAAGCTTTCTTT. It translates to CASSLVAGTEAFF. The chain has TRBV12-3 or TRBV12-4 and TRBJ1-1; D not certain. V was cut by 1 base and J by 5 bases, with 8 bases left in between. The CDR3 is 13 residues long.

The gene calls are TRBV9 and TRBJ2-7, with a possible D match to TRBD2 (7 bases). The CDR3 runs to 15 residues. CDR1 and CDR2 from the germline V gene are SGDLS and YYNGEE. With 4 bases removed from V and 7 bases from J, the gap between germline ends came to 21 bases. For the CDR3, the DNA is TGTGCCAGCAGCCTCGAGGGGGGGGCCAGAGGAGAGCAGTACTTC. This translates into CASSLEGGARGEQYF.

The V and J genes are TRBV3-1 (or the pseudogene TRBV3-2) and TRBJ2-1; 10 nucleotides agree with TRBD2. V dropped 4 bases and J dropped 3; count of bases not matched to a gene: 9. Germline values: CDR1 LGHDT, CDR2 YNNKEL (reference sequence). The CDR3 loop spans 17 amino acids. In DNA, the CDR3 is TGTGCCAGCAGCCCTCCACTAGCGGGGAAGTTCTACAATGAGCAGTTCTTC. This translates into CASSPPLAGKFYNEQFF.